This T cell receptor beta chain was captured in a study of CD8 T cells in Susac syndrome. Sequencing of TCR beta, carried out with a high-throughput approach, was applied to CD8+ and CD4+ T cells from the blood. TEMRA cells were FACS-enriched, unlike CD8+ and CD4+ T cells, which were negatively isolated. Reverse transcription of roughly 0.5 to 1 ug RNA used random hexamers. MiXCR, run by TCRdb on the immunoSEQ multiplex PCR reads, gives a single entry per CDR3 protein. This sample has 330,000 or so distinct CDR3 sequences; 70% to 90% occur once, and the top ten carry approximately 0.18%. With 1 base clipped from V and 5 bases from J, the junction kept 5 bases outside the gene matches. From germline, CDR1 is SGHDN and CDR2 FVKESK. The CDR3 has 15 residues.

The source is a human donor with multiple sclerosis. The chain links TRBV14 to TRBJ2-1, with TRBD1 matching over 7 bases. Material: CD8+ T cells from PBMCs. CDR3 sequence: CASSQVVTGNNEQFF. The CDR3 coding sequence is TGTGCCAGCAGCCAAGTCGTGACAGGGAACAATGAGCAGTTCTTC. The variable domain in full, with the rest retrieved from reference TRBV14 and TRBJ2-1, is EAGVTQFPSHSVIEKGQTVTLRCDPISGHDNLYWYRRVMGKEIKFLLHFVKESKQDESGMPNNRFLAERTGGTYSTLKVQPAELEDSGVYFCASSQVVTGNNEQFFGPGTRLTVL.